This paragraph covers one T cell receptor beta chain sequence. The antigen remains unidentified. Germline CDR1 reads SGHNT; CDR2 reads YYREEE (reference sequence). The CDR3 contains 15 residues. Unmatched junction bases numbered 6, after V lost 2 bases and J lost 5 bases. The data were obtained in a study of radiotherapy plus CTLA-4 blockade in lung cancer. With ipilimumab providing CTLA-4 blockade, focal radiation was administered to patients who had chemo-refractory metastatic non-small-cell lung cancer. The study, taken as a whole, reports: In blood, after radiotherapy plus ipilimumab, tumor-derived TCR clones expanded.

The assay was immunoSEQ multiplex PCR, and TCRdb's table has in-frame clones only and misses some. The table lists approximately 40,000 clones, 86% of them singletons. This chain connects TRBV5-4 to TRBJ2-5; 10 positions agree with TRBD1. This clonotype originated in a human donor with non-small cell lung cancer whose response to radiotherapy plus ipilimumab could not be evaluated. The source material was peripheral blood, sampled from a patient treated with radiotherapy plus ipilimumab. CDR3 nucleotide sequence: TGTGCCAGCAGCTTAGCGGGACAGGGGAGGGAGACCCAGTACTTC. As protein: CASSLAGQGRETQYF.